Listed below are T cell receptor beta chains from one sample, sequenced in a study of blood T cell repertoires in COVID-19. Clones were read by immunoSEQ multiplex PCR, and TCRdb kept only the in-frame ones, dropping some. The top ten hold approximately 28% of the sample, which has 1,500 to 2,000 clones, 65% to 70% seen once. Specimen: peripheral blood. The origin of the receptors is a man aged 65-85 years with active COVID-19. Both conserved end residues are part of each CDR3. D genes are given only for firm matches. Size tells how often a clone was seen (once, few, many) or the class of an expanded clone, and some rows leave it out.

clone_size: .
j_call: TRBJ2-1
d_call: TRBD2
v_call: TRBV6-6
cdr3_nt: TGTGCCAGCAGGTACGGGACTAGCGAGTACAATGAGCAGTTCTTC
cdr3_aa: CASRYGTSEYNEQFF

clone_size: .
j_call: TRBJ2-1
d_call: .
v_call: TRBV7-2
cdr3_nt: TGTGCCAGCAGCTTAGAAGGGGATGAGCAGTTCTTC
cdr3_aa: CASSLEGDEQFF

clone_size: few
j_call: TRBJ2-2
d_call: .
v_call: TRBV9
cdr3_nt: TGTGCCAGCAGCGTAACGGGAACGAACACCGGGGAGCTGTTTTTT
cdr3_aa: CASSVTGTNTGELFF

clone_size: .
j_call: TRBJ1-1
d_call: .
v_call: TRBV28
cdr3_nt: TGTACTACCTTAGCGAACACTGAAGCTTTCTTT
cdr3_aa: CTTLANTEAFF

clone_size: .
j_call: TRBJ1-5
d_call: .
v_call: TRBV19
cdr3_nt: TGTGCCAGTACCGACTCTGGGGGCCAGCCCCAGCATTTT
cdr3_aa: CASTDSGGQPQHF

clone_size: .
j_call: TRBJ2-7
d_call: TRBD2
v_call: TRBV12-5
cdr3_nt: TGTGCTAGTGGTTTGCCCCTAGCGGGAGTCTACGAGCAGTACTTC
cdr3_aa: CASGLPLAGVYEQYF

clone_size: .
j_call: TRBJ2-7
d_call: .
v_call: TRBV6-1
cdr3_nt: TGTGCCAGCAGTGAACGGGGTTCCTACGAGCAGTACTTC
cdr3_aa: CASSERGSYEQYF

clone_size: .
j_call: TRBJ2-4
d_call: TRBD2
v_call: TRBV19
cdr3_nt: TGTGCCAGTAGTATTTACTCTAGCGGGGGGGCGGCGGACATTCAGTACTTC
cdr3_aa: CASSIYSSGGAADIQYF

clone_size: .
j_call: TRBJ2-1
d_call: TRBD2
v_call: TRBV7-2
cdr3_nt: TGTGCCAGCAGCTTAGGGGTAGCGGGCAATGAGCAGTTCTTC
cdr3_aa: CASSLGVAGNEQFF

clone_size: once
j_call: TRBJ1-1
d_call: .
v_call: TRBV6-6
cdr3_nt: TGTGCCAGCAACAGGCGGACTGAAGCTTTCTTT
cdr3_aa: CASNRRTEAFF

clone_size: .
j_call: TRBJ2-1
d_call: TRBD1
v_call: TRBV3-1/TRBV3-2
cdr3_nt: TGTGCCAGCAGCCCCCTAAATGTACAGGGGAGTGAGCAGTTCTTC
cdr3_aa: CASSPLNVQGSEQFF

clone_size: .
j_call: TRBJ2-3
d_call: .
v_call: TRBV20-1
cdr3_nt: TGCAGTGCTAGTACGGGGGCGGGAGTTGCAGATACGCAGTATTTT
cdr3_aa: CSASTGAGVADTQYF

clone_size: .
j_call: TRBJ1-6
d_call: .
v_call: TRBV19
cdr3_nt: TGTGCCAGTAGTATAGATCTATTGGGTACGGCAGCGGCAAATAATTCACCCCTCCACTTT
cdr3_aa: CASSIDLLGTAAANNSPLHF

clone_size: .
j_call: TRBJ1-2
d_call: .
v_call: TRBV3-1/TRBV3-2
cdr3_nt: TGTGCCAGCAGCCAAGATGCGGGGATGGTCGGCTACACCTTC
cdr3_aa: CASSQDAGMVGYTF

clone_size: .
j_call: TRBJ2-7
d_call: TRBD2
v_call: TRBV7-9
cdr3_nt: TGTGCCAGCAGCCCAACTAGCGGCTCCTCCTACGAGCAGTACTTC
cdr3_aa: CASSPTSGSSYEQYF

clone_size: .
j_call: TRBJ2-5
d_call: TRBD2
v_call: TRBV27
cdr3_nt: TGTGCCAGCAGTAAGCGGCTAGCGGTAGAGACCCAGTACTTC
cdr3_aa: CASSKRLAVETQYF

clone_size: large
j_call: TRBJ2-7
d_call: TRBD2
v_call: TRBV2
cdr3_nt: TGTGCCAGCAGTGAATCGGGGGGTATAACCTACGAGCAGTACTTC
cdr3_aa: CASSESGGITYEQYF

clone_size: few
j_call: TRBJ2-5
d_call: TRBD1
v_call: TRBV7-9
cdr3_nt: TGTGCCAGCAGCCGGACAGGGGGCGAGAAGACCCAGTACTTC
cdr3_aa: CASSRTGGEKTQYF

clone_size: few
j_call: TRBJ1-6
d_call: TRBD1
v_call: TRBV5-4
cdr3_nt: TGTGCCAGCAGCACCGGGGGGGACAGCAATTCACCCCTCCACTTT
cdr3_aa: CASSTGGDSNSPLHF

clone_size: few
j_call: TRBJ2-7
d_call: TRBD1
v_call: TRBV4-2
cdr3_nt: TGTGCCAGCAGCCAAGAGGGGACAGGGGCTCGCCACGAGCAGTACTTC
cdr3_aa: CASSQEGTGARHEQYF

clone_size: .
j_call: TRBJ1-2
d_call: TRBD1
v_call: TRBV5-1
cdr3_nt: TGCGCCAGCAGCTTGACAGGGGGCGCGAATGGCTACACCTTC
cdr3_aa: CASSLTGGANGYTF

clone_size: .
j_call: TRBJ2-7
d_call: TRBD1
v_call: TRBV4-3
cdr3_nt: TGCGCCAGCAGCCTAGGACAGGGCGAATGGGACGAGCAGTACTTC
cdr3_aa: CASSLGQGEWDEQYF

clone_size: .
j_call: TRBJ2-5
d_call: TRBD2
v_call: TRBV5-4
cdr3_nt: TGTGCCAGCAGCTTCCCCGGGAGGGAGACCCAGTACTTC
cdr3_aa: CASSFPGRETQYF

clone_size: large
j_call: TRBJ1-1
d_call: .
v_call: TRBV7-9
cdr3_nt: TGTGCCAGCAGCTTAGGTTCAACAGGGGAAGCTTTCTTT
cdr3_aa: CASSLGSTGEAFF

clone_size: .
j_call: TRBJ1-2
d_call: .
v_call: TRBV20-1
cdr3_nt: TGCAGTGCTAGTACCGGACAATCTAACTATGGCTACACCTTC
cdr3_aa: CSASTGQSNYGYTF

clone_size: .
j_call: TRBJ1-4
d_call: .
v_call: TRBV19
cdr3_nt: TGTGCCAGTAGTTTAACTCGGTTGAATGAAAAACTGTTTTTT
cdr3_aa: CASSLTRLNEKLFF

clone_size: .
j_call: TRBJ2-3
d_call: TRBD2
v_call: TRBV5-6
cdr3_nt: TGTGCCAGCAGCTCGTTAGCGGGACGTAGCACAGATACGCAGTATTTT
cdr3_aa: CASSSLAGRSTDTQYF

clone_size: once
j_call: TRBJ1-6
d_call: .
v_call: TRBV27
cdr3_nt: TGTGCCAGCAGTTTATGGAGCGAAGTTAATTCACCCCTCCACTTT
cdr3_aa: CASSLWSEVNSPLHF

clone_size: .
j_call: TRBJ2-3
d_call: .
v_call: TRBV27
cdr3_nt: TGTGCCAGCAGTTTATCGTATGACGGAGGATCGGCAGCTAGCACAGATACGCAGTATTTT
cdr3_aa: CASSLSYDGGSAASTDTQYF

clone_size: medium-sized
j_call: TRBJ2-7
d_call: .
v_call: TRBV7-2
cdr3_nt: TGTGCCAGCAGCTTATGGGCTTCCTACGAGCAGTACTTC
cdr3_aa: CASSLWASYEQYF

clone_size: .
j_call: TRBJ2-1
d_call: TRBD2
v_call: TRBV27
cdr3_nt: TGTGCCAGCAGTCATACTCTAGCGGGAGTTGAGTTCTTC
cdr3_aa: CASSHTLAGVEFF

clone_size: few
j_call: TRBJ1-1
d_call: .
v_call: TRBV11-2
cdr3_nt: TGTGCCAGCAGCTTATCACGGGGGACTGAAGCTTTCTTT
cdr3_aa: CASSLSRGTEAFF

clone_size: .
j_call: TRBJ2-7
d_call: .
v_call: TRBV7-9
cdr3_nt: TGTGCCAGCACCCCCTATGGGAGCTACGAGCAGTACTTC
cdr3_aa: CASTPYGSYEQYF

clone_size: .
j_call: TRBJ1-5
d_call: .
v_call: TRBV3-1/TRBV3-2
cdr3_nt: TGTGCCAGCAGCCTCGGGGGTGATCAGCCCCAGCATTTT
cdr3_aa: CASSLGGDQPQHF

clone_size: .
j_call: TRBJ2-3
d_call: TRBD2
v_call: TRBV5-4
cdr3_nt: TGTGCCAGCAGCTCCCCCCCCGGGACTAGCGGGGGAGCAGATACGCAGTATTTT
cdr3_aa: CASSSPPGTSGGADTQYF

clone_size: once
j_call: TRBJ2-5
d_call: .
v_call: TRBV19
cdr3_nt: TGTGCCAGTAGTTCCTATAGCGGAGACCAAGAGACCCAGTACTTC
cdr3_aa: CASSSYSGDQETQYF

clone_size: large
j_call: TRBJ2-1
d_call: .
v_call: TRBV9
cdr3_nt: TGTGCCAGCAGCGTAGCCACTTCCCATGAGCAGTTCTTC
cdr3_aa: CASSVATSHEQFF

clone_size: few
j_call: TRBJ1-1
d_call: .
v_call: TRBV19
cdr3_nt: TGTGCCAGTATGTGGGGACATACTGAAGCTTTCTTT
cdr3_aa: CASMWGHTEAFF

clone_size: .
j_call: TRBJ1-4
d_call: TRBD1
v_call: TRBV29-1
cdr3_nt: TGCAGCGGCGGGACAGGGACGGGTGAAAAACTGTTTTTT
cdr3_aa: CSGGTGTGEKLFF

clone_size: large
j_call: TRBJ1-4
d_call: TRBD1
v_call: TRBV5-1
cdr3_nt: TGCGCCAGCAGCCATCCGAGGACAGGGGAGGCAACTAATGAAAAACTGTTTTTT
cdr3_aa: CASSHPRTGEATNEKLFF

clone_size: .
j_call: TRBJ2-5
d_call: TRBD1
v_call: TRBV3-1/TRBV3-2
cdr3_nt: TGTGCCAGCAGCCAGGGACGGACAGGGGGAAAAGAGACCCAGTACTTC
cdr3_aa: CASSQGRTGGKETQYF

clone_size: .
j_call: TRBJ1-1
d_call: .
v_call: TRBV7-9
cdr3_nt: TGTGCCAGCAGCCCCTGGGGGGGCGTTGACACTGAAGCTTTCTTT
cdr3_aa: CASSPWGGVDTEAFF

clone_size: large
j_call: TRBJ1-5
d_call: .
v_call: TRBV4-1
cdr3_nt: TGCGCCAGCAGCCAAGATTACAGGCTTGCTCAGCCCCAGCATTTT
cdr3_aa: CASSQDYRLAQPQHF

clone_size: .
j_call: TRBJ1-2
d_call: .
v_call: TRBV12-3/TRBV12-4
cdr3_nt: TGTGCCAGCAGGGGCGGGGCCCGCTATGGCTACACCTTC
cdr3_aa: CASRGGARYGYTF

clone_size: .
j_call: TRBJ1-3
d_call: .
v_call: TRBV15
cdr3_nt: TGTGCCACCAGCAGAGATAGTCCGCTCATCCATGGAAACACCATATATTTT
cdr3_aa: CATSRDSPLIHGNTIYF

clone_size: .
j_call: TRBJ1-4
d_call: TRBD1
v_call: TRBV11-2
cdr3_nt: TGTGCCAGCAGACCAGGGGGTACAGGGGAAAAACTGTTTTTT
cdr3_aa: CASRPGGTGEKLFF

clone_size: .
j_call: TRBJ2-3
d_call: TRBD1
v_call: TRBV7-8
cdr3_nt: TGTGCCAGCAGCTTAGTAGTTCAGGGGGTGGGCACAGATACGCAGTATTTT
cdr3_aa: CASSLVVQGVGTDTQYF

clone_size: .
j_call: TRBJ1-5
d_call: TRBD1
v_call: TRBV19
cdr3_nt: TGTGCCAGTAGTATGGGAACAGGGGGCGGCGGTCAGCCCCAGCATTTT
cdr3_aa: CASSMGTGGGGQPQHF

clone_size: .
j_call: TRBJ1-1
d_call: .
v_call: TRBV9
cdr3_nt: TGTGCCAGCAGCGTAGATATCTACACTGAAGCTTTCTTT
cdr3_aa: CASSVDIYTEAFF

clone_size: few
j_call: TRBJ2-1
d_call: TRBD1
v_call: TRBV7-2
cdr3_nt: TGTGCCAGCAGTTCAACAGGGGAGAGCTCCTACAATGAGCAGTTCTTC
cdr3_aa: CASSSTGESSYNEQFF

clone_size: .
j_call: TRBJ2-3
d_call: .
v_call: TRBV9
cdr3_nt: TGTGCCAGCAGCGTAGCTCGGCGGGACGCAGATACGCAGTATTTT
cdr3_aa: CASSVARRDADTQYF

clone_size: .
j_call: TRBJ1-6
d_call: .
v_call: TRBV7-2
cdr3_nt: TGTGCCAGCAGCCTTTGGGGGGATGATTCACCCCTCCACTTT
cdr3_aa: CASSLWGDDSPLHF

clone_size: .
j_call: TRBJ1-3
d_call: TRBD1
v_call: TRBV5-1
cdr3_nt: TGCGCCAGCAGCCGGACAGGGGATTCTGGAAACACCATATATTTT
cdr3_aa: CASSRTGDSGNTIYF

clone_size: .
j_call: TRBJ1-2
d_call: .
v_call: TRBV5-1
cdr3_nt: TGCGCCAGCAGCGTTGACAGAAAGCCTAACTATGGCTACACCTTC
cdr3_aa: CASSVDRKPNYGYTF

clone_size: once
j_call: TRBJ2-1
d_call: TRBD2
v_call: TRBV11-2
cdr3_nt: TGTGCCAGCAGCCCTTCGGGGGGAAACTACAATGAGCAGTTCTTC
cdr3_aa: CASSPSGGNYNEQFF